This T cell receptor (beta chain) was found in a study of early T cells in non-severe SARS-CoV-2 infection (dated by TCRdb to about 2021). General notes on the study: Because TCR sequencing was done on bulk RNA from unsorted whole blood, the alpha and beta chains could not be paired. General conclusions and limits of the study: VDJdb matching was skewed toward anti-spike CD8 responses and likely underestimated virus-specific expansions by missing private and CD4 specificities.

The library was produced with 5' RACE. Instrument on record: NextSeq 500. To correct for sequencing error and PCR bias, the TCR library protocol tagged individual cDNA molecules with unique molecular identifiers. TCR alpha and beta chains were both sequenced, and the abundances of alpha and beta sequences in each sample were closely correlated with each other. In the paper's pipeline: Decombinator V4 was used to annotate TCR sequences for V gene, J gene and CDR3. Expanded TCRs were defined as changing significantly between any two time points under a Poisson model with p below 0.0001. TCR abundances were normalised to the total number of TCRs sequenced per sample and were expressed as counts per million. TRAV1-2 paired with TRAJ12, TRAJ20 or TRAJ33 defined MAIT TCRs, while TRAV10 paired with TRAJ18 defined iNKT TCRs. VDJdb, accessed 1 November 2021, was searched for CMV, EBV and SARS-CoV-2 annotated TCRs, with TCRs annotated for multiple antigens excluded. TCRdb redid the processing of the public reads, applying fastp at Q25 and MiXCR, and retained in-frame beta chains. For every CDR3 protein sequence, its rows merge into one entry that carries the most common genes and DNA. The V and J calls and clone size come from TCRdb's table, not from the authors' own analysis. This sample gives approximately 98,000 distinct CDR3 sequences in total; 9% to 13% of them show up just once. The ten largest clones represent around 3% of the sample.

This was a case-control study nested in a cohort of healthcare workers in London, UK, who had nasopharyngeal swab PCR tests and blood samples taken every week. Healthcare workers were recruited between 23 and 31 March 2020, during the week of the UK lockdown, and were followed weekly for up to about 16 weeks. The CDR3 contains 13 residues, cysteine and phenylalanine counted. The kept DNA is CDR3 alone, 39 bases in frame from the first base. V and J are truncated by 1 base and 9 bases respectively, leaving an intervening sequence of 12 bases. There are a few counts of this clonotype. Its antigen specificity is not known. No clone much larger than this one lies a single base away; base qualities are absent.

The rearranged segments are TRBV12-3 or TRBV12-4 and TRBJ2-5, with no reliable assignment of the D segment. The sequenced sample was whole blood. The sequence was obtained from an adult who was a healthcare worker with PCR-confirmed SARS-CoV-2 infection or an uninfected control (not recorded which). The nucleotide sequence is TGTGCCAGCAGTTTAGGTAACCCGGCGGCCCAGTACTTC. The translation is CASSLGNPAAQYF.